This record looks at one T cell receptor (beta chain) sequence and its context. The sample is drawn from a study of blood T cell repertoires in COVID-19. Study-level information: Acute and convalescent COVID-19 specimens originated in the United States, Italy and Spain. In each case, the material was cDNA or gDNA derived from T cells, B-cell-depleted T cells, or PBMCs.

In the authors' methods: The authors estimated nucleated cell counts from reference gene primer amplification. Method: immunoSEQ multiplex PCR; TCRdb's copy keeps in-frame clones and lacks some. The V and J calls and the clone size are those of that table, but D and trimming were determined from the DNA. The sample includes about 150,000 clones, approximately 89% seen only once; the top ten take 10%. The CDR3 is 12 residues long. The germline V gene encodes CDR1 SGHNT and CDR2 YYREEE (reference sequence). V was pared by 7 bases and J by 6 bases, with 14 bases between. Sequenced input: peripheral blood. This TCR was recovered from a man aged 60 to 75 with active or convalescent COVID-19. The chain carries TRBV5-4 and TRBJ2-7, with a tentative D call TRBD2 (6 bases). The CDR3 spells CASRRDRGEQYF. DNA for the CDR3: TGTGCCAGCCGGAGGGATCGGGGCGAGCAGTACTTC.